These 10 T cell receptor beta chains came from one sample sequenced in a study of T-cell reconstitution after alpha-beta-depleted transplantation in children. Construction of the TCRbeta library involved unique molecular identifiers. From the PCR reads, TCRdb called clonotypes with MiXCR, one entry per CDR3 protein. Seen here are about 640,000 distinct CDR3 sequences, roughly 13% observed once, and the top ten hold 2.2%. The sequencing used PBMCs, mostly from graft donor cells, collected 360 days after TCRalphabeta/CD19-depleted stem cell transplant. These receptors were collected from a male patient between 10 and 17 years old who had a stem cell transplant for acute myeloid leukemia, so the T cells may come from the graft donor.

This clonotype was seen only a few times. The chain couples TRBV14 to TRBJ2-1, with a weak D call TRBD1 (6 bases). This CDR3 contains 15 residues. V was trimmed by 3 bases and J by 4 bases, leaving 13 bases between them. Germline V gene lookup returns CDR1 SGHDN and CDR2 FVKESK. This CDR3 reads CASSHTGTKYNEQFF. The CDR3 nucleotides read TGTGCCAGCAGCCATACCGGGACAAAGTACAATGAGCAGTTCTTC.

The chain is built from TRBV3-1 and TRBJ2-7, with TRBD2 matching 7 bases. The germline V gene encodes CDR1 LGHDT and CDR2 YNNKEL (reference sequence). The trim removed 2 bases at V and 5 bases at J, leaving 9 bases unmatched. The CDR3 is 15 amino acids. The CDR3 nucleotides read TGTGCCAGCAGCCAAATCGGGGGGAGGGGCGACGAGCAGTACTTC. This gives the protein CASSQIGGRGDEQYF.

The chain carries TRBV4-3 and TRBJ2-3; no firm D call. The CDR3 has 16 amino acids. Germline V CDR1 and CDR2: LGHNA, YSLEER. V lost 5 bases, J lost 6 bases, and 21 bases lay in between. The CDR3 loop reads CASSGVALWSQDTQYF. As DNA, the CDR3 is TGCGCCAGCAGCGGAGTGGCCTTATGGAGCCAGGATACGCAGTATTTT.

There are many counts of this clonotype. This CDR3 is CASSEKKASETQYF. CDR3 nucleotides: TGTGCCAGCAGCGAAAAGAAGGCTTCGGAGACCCAGTACTTC. This sequence joins TRBV28 and TRBJ2-5; D is undetermined. The length of the CDR3 is 14 residues. The ends were cut back, 6 bases at V and 5 bases at J, with 16 bases in the middle. Germline-derived CDR1 and CDR2 are MDHEN and SYDVKM.

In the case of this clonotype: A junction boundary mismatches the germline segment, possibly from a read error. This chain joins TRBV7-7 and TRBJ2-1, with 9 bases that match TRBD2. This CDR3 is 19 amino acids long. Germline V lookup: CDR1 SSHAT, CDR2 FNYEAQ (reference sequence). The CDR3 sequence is CASSRGRLAGNPSYNEQFF. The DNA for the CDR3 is TGTGCTAGCAGCCGAGGTCGGCTAGCGGGAAACCCCTCCTACAATGAGCAGTTCTTC. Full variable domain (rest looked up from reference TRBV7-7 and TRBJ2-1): GAGVSQSPRYKVTKRGQDVTLRCDPISSHATLYWYQQALGQGPEFLTYFNYEAQPDKSGLPSDRFSAERPEGSISTLTIQRTEQRDSAMYRCASSRGRLAGNPSYNEQFFGPGTRLTVL.

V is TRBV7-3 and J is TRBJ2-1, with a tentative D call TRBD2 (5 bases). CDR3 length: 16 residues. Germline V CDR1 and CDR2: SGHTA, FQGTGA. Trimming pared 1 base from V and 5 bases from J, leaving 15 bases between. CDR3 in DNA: TGTGCCAGCAGCTTAAAGTCGATTAGCGTACACAATGAGCAGTTCTTC. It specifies CASSLKSISVHNEQFF.

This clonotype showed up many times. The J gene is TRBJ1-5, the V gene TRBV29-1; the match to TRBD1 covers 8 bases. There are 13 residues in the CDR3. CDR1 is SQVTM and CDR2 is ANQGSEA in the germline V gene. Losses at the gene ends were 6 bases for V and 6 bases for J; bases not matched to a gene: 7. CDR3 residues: CSVSTGEVQPQHF. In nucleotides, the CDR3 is TGCAGCGTATCGACAGGGGAGGTTCAGCCCCAGCATTTT.

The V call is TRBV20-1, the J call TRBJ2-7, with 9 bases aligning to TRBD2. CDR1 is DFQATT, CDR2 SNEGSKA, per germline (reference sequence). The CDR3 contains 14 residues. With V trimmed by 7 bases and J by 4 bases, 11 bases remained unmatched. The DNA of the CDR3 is TGCAGTGGGGCCAAGACTAGCGGCTTTTACGAGCAGTACTTC. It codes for CSGAKTSGFYEQYF.

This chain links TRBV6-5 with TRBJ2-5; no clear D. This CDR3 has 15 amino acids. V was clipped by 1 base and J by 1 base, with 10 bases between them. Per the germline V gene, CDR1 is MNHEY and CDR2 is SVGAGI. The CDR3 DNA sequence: TGTGCCAGCAGTTACTTGTCGGGCGGCCAAGAGACCCAGTACTTC. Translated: CASSYLSGGQETQYF.

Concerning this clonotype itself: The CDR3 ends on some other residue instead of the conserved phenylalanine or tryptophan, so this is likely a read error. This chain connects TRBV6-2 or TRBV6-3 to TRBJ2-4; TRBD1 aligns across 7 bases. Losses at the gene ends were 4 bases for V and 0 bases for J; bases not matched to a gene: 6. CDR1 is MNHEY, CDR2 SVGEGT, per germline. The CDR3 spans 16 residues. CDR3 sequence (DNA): TGTGCCAGCAGTTTCAGGGGGAACCTAGCCAAAAACATTCAGTACTAC. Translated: CASSFRGNLAKNIQYY.